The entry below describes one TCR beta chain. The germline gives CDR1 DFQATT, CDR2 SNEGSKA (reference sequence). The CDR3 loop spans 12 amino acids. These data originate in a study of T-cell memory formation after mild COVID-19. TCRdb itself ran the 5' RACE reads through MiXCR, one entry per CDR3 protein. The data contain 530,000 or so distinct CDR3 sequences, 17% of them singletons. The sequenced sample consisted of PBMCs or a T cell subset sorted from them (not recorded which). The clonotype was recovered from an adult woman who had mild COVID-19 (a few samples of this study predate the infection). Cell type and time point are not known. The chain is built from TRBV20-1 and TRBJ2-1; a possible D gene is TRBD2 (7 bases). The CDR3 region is CSEGGAYNEQFF. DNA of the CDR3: TGCAGCGAAGGGGGGGCTTACAATGAGCAGTTCTTC.